The next 19 T cell receptor beta chains were all read from a single sample in a study of blood T cell repertoires in COVID-19. Profiled with immunoSEQ multiplex PCR; TCRdb holds only in-frame clones, not every one. Here the sample spans more than 95,000 clones, roughly four fifths being singletons. The source material was peripheral blood. These receptors all come from a man aged 55 to 69 with acute or convalescent COVID-19.

The chain combines TRBV9 with TRBJ2-5, with a weak D call TRBD1 (6 bases). V shed 2 bases and J shed 4 bases, with 18 bases lying between them. CDR1 SGDLS and CDR2 YYNGEE come from the germline V gene. This CDR3 has 16 amino acids. The CDR3 nucleotides are TGTGCCAGCAGCGTCGGACAGTCGAGGGTTGGAGAGACCCAGTACTTC. It translates to CASSVGQSRVGETQYF.

This rearrangement joins TRBV2 to TRBJ2-7; 7 bases are a match to TRBD1. Germline values: CDR1 SNHLY, CDR2 FYNNEI. The CDR3 consists of 13 residues. Trimming took 3 bases from V and 8 from J; bases not matched to a gene: 7. The CDR3 DNA follows: TGTGCCAGCAGTGAGGCCCGACAGGGCAAGCAGTACTTC. It encodes CASSEARQGKQYF.

The rearrangement uses TRBV30 and TRBJ1-2; 7 bases agree with TRBD1. The length of the CDR3 is 14 residues. The J segment lost 4 bases and the V segment lost 1 base, leaving 6 bases of the junction unmatched. Germline loops: CDR1 GTSNPN, CDR2 SVGIG (reference sequence). CDR3 DNA sequence: TGTGCCTGGAGTGGACAGGGACAGCGCTATGGCTACACCTTC. Protein sequence: CAWSGQGQRYGYTF.

J is TRBJ1-1 and V is TRBV25-1; 9 bases fit TRBD1. This CDR3 comprises 15 residues. V lost 6 bases to trimming and J lost 3 bases; unmatched junction nucleotides: 8. Germline loops: CDR1 MGHDK, CDR2 SYGVNS. CDR3 sequence reads: CASRPDRGRDTEAFF. Written as DNA, the CDR3 is TGTGCCAGCAGACCAGACAGGGGGAGAGACACTGAAGCTTTCTTT. The full variable domain, rest sourced from reference TRBV25-1 and TRBJ1-1, is EADIYQTPRYLVIGTGKKITLECSQTMGHDKMYWYQQDPGMELHLIHYSYGVNSTEKGDLSSESTVSRIRTEHFPLTLESARPSHTSQYLCASRPDRGRDTEAFFGQGTRLTVV.

The chain uses TRBV28 and TRBJ1-1; D gene uncertain. The CDR3 is 11 residues long. V was pared by 2 bases and J by 8 bases, with 6 bases between. Germline loops: CDR1 MDHEN, CDR2 SYDVKM. In nucleotides, the CDR3 is TGTGCCAGCAGTTTAGAGCAAGAAGCTTTCTTT. Encoded protein: CASSLEQEAFF.

This chain connects TRBV7-3 to TRBJ2-1, with D possibly being TRBD1 (5 bases). The CDR3 has 16 residues. Trimming cost V 3 bases and J 7 bases, with 19 bases left between them. Looked up from germline, CDR1 is SGHTA and CDR2 is FQGTGA. CDR3 in amino acids: CASSFGPGQYGNEQFF. The CDR3 DNA sequence: TGTGCCAGCAGCTTTGGTCCAGGGCAGTATGGTAATGAGCAGTTCTTC.

The chain has TRBV11-2 and TRBJ1-1; D is undetermined. In germline, CDR1 is SGHAT, CDR2 FQNNGV. This CDR3 contains 16 residues. With 1 base removed from V and 5 bases from J, the gap between germline ends came to 17 bases. CDR3 DNA sequence: TGTGCCAGCAGCTTAGGTCGGGTCGACGGATTGACTGAAGCTTTCTTT. Its translation is CASSLGRVDGLTEAFF.

This clone was picked up one time. The J gene is TRBJ2-3, the V gene TRBV7-2; the D gene is possibly TRBD2 (5 bases). CDR1 and CDR2 (germline): SGHTA, FQGNSA. This CDR3 has 15 amino acids. V was clipped by 2 bases and J by 5 bases, with 14 bases between them. The CDR3 region has the DNA TGTGCCAGCAGCTTATATCGGAGGTCGGGAGATACGCAGTATTTT. Its translation is CASSLYRRSGDTQYF. Looking up the rest from reference TRBV7-2 and TRBJ2-3 gives the full variable domain: GAGVSQSPSNKVTEKGKDVELRCDPISGHTALYWYRQSLGQGLEFLIYFQGNSAPDKSGLPSDRFSAERTGGSVSTLTIQRTQQEDSAVYLCASSLYRRSGDTQYFGPGTRLTVL.

In this sample, this clone turned up once. The V call is TRBV19, the J call TRBJ2-1; D gene unclear. Trimming removed 4 bases at V and 0 bases at J, with 10 bases between. Germline V gives CDR1 LNHDA, CDR2 SQIVND (reference sequence). The CDR3 consists of 15 residues. The CDR3 is CASSTGDSSYNEQFF. The CDR3, as DNA: TGTGCCAGTAGTACCGGAGATAGCTCCTACAATGAGCAGTTCTTC.

The V call is TRBV5-6, the J call TRBJ2-7; 7 positions agree with TRBD2. The CDR3 runs 15 residues. Trimming removed 2 bases from V and 1 base from J; junction bases left unmatched: 6. CDR1 and CDR2 from the germline V gene are SGHDT and YYEEEE. This CDR3 is CASSFPGGTSYEQYF. CDR3 nucleotides: TGTGCCAGCAGCTTCCCCGGGGGGACTTCCTACGAGCAGTACTTC.

There are a few counts of this clone. The rearrangement joins TRBV15 to TRBJ2-1; 9 bases are shared with TRBD2. V dropped 0 bases and J dropped 1; count of bases not matched to a gene: 4. This CDR3 has 17 residues. The germline gives CDR1 LNHNV, CDR2 YYDKDF (reference sequence). The CDR3 is CATSRESGGRSYNEQFF. The CDR3 region has the DNA TGTGCCACCAGCAGAGAGAGCGGGGGGAGATCCTACAATGAGCAGTTCTTC.

This chain connects TRBV24-1 to TRBJ2-3; D uncertain. Per the germline V gene, CDR1 is KGHDR and CDR2 is SFDVKD. V lost 5 bases and J 4 bases, leaving 12 bases between the germline ends. The CDR3 totals 14 residues. CDR3 amino acids: CATSGRGRSDTQYF. The CDR3 region has the DNA TGTGCCACCAGTGGGAGAGGCCGGTCAGATACGCAGTATTTT.

The chain employs TRBV5-1 and TRBJ2-3, with D perhaps matching TRBD1 (5 bases). This CDR3 has 16 residues. V lost 4 bases and J 2 bases, leaving 17 bases between the germline ends. The germline CDR1 and CDR2 sequences are SGHRS and YFSETQ. The CDR3: CASSAKGPLATDTQYF. The DNA of the CDR3 is TGCGCCAGCAGCGCAAAGGGGCCCCTGGCCACAGATACGCAGTATTTT.

The rearrangement uses TRBV5-1 and TRBJ1-2, with 7 bases lining up with TRBD1. This CDR3 is built from 16 residues. CDR1 and CDR2 from the germline V gene are SGHRS and YFSETQ. V shed 5 bases, J shed 0 bases, and the junction held 10 bases outside the gene matches. The CDR3 DNA is TGCGCCAGCAGTACCGGGACAGTCCGTACTAACTATGGCTACACCTTC. As protein: CASSTGTVRTNYGYTF.

The rearrangement joins TRBV13 to TRBJ2-1, with 16 bases that match TRBD2. Losses at the gene ends were 4 bases for V and 3 bases for J; bases not matched to a gene: 6. CDR3 length: 18 residues. Germline CDR1 and CDR2: PRHDT and FYEKMQ (reference sequence). CDR3 protein: CASSSGTSGGAIYNEQFF. The CDR3 region has the DNA TGTGCCAGCAGCTCCGGGACTAGCGGGGGGGCCATCTACAATGAGCAGTTCTTC.

In regard to this clone: This specimen includes other DNA sequences encoding the same CDR3. This chain joins TRBV6-5 and TRBJ1-1; D gene unclear. Germline V gene data show CDR1 as MNHEY and CDR2 as SVGAGI. Between the trimmed V and J ends, which lost 0 bases and 1 base, there was a span of 3 bases. The CDR3 runs to 13 residues. This CDR3 reads CASSYSRNTEAFF. DNA of the CDR3: TGTGCCAGCAGTTACTCGCGGAACACTGAAGCTTTCTTT.

The chain joins TRBV12-3 or TRBV12-4 to TRBJ2-1; 8 nucleotides agree with TRBD1. With V trimmed by 3 bases and J by 14 bases, 6 bases remained unmatched. The CDR3 covers 12 residues. CDR3 sequence reads: CASSFGQGREFF. Written as DNA, the CDR3 is TGTGCCAGCAGTTTTGGACAGGGACGGGAGTTCTTC.

The chain uses TRBV9 and TRBJ2-3; 7 bases are a match to TRBD2. J lost 2 bases, V lost 2 bases, and 5 bases had no gene match. The germline V gene has CDR1 SGDLS and CDR2 YYNGEE. The CDR3 is 15 amino acids. This CDR3 reads CASSVRGDYTDTQYF. Written as DNA, the CDR3 is TGTGCCAGCAGCGTTCGGGGGGATTACACAGATACGCAGTATTTT.

The rearrangement uses TRBV7-6 and TRBJ1-1; TRBD1 aligns across 10 bases. V lost 5 bases to trimming and J lost 2 bases; unmatched junction nucleotides: 5. The CDR3 has 15 amino acids. CDR1 is SGHVS, CDR2 FNYEAQ, per germline. DNA of the CDR3: TGTGCCAGCAGCGAAGGGACAGGGGATAACACTGAAGCTTTCTTT. Encoded protein: CASSEGTGDNTEAFF.